The 17 T cell receptor beta chains below were found in one sample sequenced in a study of vaccination and CD4 T cells after COVID-19. The treatment is: approximately 9-day PBMC culture with coronavirus spike peptide pools or control peptides (ViraFEST assay). From the unexposed donor, CD4+ T cells were collected ahead of the COVID-19 pandemic (2011-2018). Antigens for these TCRs are unknown. Cultured CD4+ T-cell DNA underwent Oncomine TCR Beta short-read sequencing. Each CDR3 protein is one row after TCRdb ran MiXCR on the PCR reads. The sample lists several thousand distinct CDR3 sequences, 70% to 85% occurring once. The sequenced material came from CD4+ T cells from blood, cultured in vitro. The origin of the receptors is a human donor in good health.

The chain combines TRBV27 with TRBJ1-2; D may be TRBD1 (6 bases). V was cut by 2 bases and J by 2 bases, with 9 bases left in between. From germline, CDR1 is MNHEY and CDR2 SMNVEV (reference sequence). The CDR3 length is 14 residues. For the CDR3, the DNA is TGTGCCAGCAGTTTAAACAGGGTAAACTATGGCTACACCTTC. It specifies CASSLNRVNYGYTF.

This clonotype came up once. This chain joins TRBV27 and TRBJ2-1; the D gene is possibly TRBD2 (5 bases). V gave up 2 bases and J gave up 0 bases, with 14 bases separating them. This CDR3 has 17 residues. Germline V lookup: CDR1 MNHEY, CDR2 SMNVEV (reference sequence). The CDR3 DNA reads TGTGCCAGCAGTTTACAACGATTGGCGGGCTCCTACAATGAGCAGTTCTTC. This gives the protein CASSLQRLAGSYNEQFF.

This clonotype occurred once. V usage is TRBV6-1 and J usage is TRBJ2-1; 15 bases line up with TRBD2. Germline V lookup: CDR1 MNHNS, CDR2 SASEGT. The trim removed 6 bases at V and 7 bases at J, leaving 13 bases unmatched. This CDR3 is 18 amino acids long. In DNA, the CDR3 is TGTGCCAGCAGGCCGGGACTAGCGGGAGGACTGCGATGGAATGAGCAGTTCTTC. The encoded protein is CASRPGLAGGLRWNEQFF.

The table lists this clonotype with a few counts. The chain uses TRBV6-5 and TRBJ1-2; no firm D call. This CDR3 contains 17 residues. CDR1 is MNHEY and CDR2 is SVGAGI in the germline V gene. V was clipped by 0 bases and J by 5 bases, with 19 bases between them. The CDR3 DNA is TGTGCCAGCAGTTACTCGAACCGGGTCACAAACTCTTATGGCTACACCTTC. This encodes CASSYSNRVTNSYGYTF.

The chain couples TRBV12-3 or TRBV12-4 to TRBJ1-2; 9 bases agree with TRBD1. The junction had 6 bases not matched to a gene; V was cut back by 6 bases and J by 4 bases. There are 14 residues in the CDR3. CDR3 DNA sequence: TGTGCCAGCAGCAAACAGGGGGCCGGCTATGGCTACACCTTC. Its translation: CASSKQGAGYGYTF.

The chain is built from TRBV2 and TRBJ1-5, with D maybe TRBD1 (5 bases). The CDR3 contains 14 residues. Trimming removed 2 bases from V and 2 bases from J, with 7 bases in between. Germline V CDR1 and CDR2: SNHLY, FYNNEI. In nucleotides, the CDR3 is TGTGCCAGCAGTGAACGGGGGGGCAATCAGCCCCAGCATTTT. Translating gives CASSERGGNQPQHF.

The gene calls are TRBV15 and TRBJ1-1, with TRBD1 identical over 7 bases. Per the germline V gene, CDR1 is LNHNV and CDR2 is YYDKDF (reference sequence). Unmatched junction bases numbered 9, after V lost 3 bases and J lost 11 bases. This CDR3 is built from 13 residues. DNA of the CDR3: TGTGCCACCAGCAGCCCTCAGGGGGGGTTTGCTTTCTTT. Protein product: CATSSPQGGFAFF.

This clonotype was detected only a few times. This chain uses TRBV20-1 with TRBJ1-5; D possibly corresponds to TRBD1 (5 bases). This CDR3 comprises 14 residues. Germline assignment: CDR1 DFQATT and CDR2 SNEGSKA (reference sequence). V lost 6 bases and J lost 0, with 12 bases in between. The CDR3 loop is CSAGTAYSNQPQHF. The CDR3 coding sequence is TGCAGTGCAGGGACCGCTTATAGCAATCAGCCCCAGCATTTT.

J is TRBJ1-1 and V is TRBV12-3 or TRBV12-4; D is ambiguous. The CDR3 has 15 residues. With 5 bases removed from V and 1 base from J, the gap between germline ends came to 14 bases. DNA of the CDR3: TGTGCCAGCAGTAGACGAATGACCGCGAACACTGAAGCTTTCTTT. Encoded protein: CASSRRMTANTEAFF.

This clonotype has just one count. The V call is TRBV11-2, the J call TRBJ2-5; no firm D call. Germline CDR1 is SGHAT and CDR2 is FQNNGV. Trimming pared 4 bases from V and 5 bases from J, leaving 17 bases between. The CDR3 is 15 amino acids. The CDR3 region is CASSYRQPGPETQYF. The DNA for the CDR3 is TGTGCCAGCAGCTACCGACAACCCGGGCCGGAGACCCAGTACTTC. The full variable domain, its missing parts supplied by reference TRBV11-2 and TRBJ2-5, is EAGVAQSPRYKIIEKRQSVAFWCNPISGHATLYWYQQILGQGPKLLIQFQNNGVVDDSQLPKDRFSAERLKGVDSTLKIQPAKLEDSAVYLCASSYRQPGPETQYFGPGTRLLVL.

This chain connects TRBV6-1 to TRBJ1-2; D perhaps matches TRBD1 (5 bases). Trimming stripped 3 bases from V and 4 bases from J, with 9 bases between. CDR3 length equals 13 residues. Germline V gives CDR1 MNHNS, CDR2 SASEGT. In DNA form, the CDR3 reads TGTGCCAGCAGTGACAGGGAGCTCTATGGCTACACCTTC. It encodes CASSDRELYGYTF.

A few counts support this clonotype. This chain links TRBV6-1 with TRBJ1-3; TRBD1 matches at 9 bases. Germline assignment: CDR1 MNHNS and CDR2 SASEGT. Trimming removed 3 bases from V and 5 bases from J; junction bases left unmatched: 5. The length of the CDR3 is 15 residues. CDR3: CASSEPGQGRNTIYF. CDR3 nucleotides: TGTGCCAGCAGTGAGCCGGGACAGGGAAGAAACACCATATATTTT.

This clonotype was seen only once. The J gene is TRBJ2-7, the V gene TRBV2, with 8 bases fitting TRBD1. The trim removed 6 bases at V and 0 bases at J, leaving 4 bases unmatched. Germline V gene data show CDR1 as SNHLY and CDR2 as FYNNEI. This CDR3 comprises 14 residues. This CDR3 is CASSVGTGSYEQYF. In DNA form, the CDR3 reads TGTGCCAGCAGCGTCGGGACAGGCTCCTACGAGCAGTACTTC. Based on the CDR3 plus reference TRBV2 and TRBJ2-7, the full variable domain is EPEVTQTPSHQVTQMGQEVILRCVPISNHLYFYWYRQILGQKVEFLVSFYNNEISEKSEIFDDQFSVERPDGSNFTLKIRSTKLEDSAMYFCASSVGTGSYEQYFGPGTRLTVT.

The rearrangement links TRBV10-3 to TRBJ1-5; 8 bases are a match to TRBD1. CDR1 is ENHRY, CDR2 SYGVKD, per germline. Trimming took 8 bases from V and 3 from J; bases not matched to a gene: 6. This CDR3 region has 14 residues. The chain's CDR3 is CAIGQGADNQPQHF. In nucleotides, the CDR3 is TGTGCCATCGGGCAGGGGGCCGACAATCAGCCCCAGCATTTT.

Judged by abundance, this clonotype is large. V is TRBV19 and J is TRBJ1-5, with D possibly matching TRBD1 (5 bases). Germline values: CDR1 LNHDA, CDR2 SQIVND (reference sequence). The CDR3 is 14 residues long. V lost 4 bases and J lost 5, with 12 bases in between. CDR3 residues: CASSTRDGDQPQHF. In nucleotides, the CDR3 is TGTGCCAGTAGTACCAGGGATGGGGATCAGCCCCAGCATTTT.

The genes are TRBV7-9 and TRBJ2-7; 9 bases match TRBD1. Germline V gene lookup returns CDR1 SEHNR and CDR2 FQNEAQ (reference sequence). V dropped 6 bases and J dropped 5; count of bases not matched to a gene: 20. The CDR3 is made up of 18 amino acids. The CDR3 DNA is TGTGCCAGCAGTGACAGCCTACCTTGGGACAGGGATAACGACGAGCAGTACTTC. Translated: CASSDSLPWDRDNDEQYF. Complete variable domain (other parts from reference TRBV7-9 and TRBJ2-7): DTGVSQNPRHKITKRGQNVTFRCDPISEHNRLYWYRQTLGQGPEFLTYFQNEAQLEKSRLLSDRFSAERPKGSFSTLEIQRTEQGDSAMYLCASSDSLPWDRDNDEQYFGPGTRLTVT.

The gene calls are TRBV20-1 and TRBJ1-5; the D gene is possibly TRBD1 (5 bases). This CDR3 region has 15 residues. CDR1 and CDR2 from the germline V gene are DFQATT and SNEGSKA (reference sequence). V was pared by 2 bases and J by 3 bases, with 14 bases between. CDR3 protein: CSARLATDSNQPQHF. Written as DNA, the CDR3 is TGCAGTGCTAGACTTGCGACAGACTCCAATCAGCCCCAGCATTTT.